This T cell receptor beta chain emerged from a study of CD8 T cells in ankylosing spondylitis. This clonotype was observed at least ten times. Antigen: not known. TCRdb itself ran the 5' RACE reads through MiXCR, one entry per CDR3 protein. This table has about 240,000 distinct CDR3 sequences, 8.6% appearing once. Notes on the study in general: One TCR beta motif, made up of roughly 8 highly homologous variants, appeared characteristic of ankylosing spondylitis blood.

CDR1 is ENHRY and CDR2 is SYGVKD in the germline V gene. V gave up 3 bases and J gave up 2 bases, with 13 bases separating them. The CDR3 sequence is 15 residues long. The TCR was taken from a male donor with ankylosing spondylitis or in good health (not recorded which). The chain combines TRBV10-3 with TRBJ1-2, with D perhaps TRBD1 (5 bases). Sample: blood, either unsorted or a sorted T cell fraction (not recorded which). The CDR3 coding sequence is TGTGCCATCAGTGACCTCCGTGAGGGGAACTATGGCTACACCTTC. It codes for CAISDLREGNYGYTF.